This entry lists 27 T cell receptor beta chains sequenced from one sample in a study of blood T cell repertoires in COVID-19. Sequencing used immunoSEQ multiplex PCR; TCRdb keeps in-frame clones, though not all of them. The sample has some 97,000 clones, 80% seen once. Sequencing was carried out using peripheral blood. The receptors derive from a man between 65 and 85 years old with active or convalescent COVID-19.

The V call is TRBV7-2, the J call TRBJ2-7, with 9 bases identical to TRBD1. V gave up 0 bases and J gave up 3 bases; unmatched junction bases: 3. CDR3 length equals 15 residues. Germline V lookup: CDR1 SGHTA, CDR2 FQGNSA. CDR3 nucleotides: TGTGCCAGCAGCTTAGCCTGGACAGGGGACTACGAGCAGTACTTC. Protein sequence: CASSLAWTGDYEQYF.

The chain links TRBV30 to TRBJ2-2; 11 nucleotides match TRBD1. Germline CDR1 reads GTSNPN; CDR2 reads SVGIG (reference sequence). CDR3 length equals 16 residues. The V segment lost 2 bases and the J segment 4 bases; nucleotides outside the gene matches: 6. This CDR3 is CAWSRDRGSRTGELFF. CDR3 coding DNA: TGTGCCTGGAGTAGGGACAGGGGGAGTCGCACCGGGGAGCTGTTTTTT. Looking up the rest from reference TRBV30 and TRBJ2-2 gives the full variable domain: SQTIHQWPATLVQPVGSPLSLECTVEGTSNPNLYWYRQAAGRGLQLLFYSVGIGQISSEVPQNLSASRPQDRQFILSSKKLLLSDSGFYLCAWSRDRGSRTGELFFGEGSRLTVL.

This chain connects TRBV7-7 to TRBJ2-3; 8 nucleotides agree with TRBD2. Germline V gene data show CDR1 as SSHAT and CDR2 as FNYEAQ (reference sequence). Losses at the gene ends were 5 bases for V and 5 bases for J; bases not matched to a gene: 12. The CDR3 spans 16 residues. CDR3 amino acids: CASSQGTGGHGDTQYF. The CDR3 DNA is TGTGCCAGCAGCCAGGGAACGGGGGGGCATGGAGATACGCAGTATTTT.

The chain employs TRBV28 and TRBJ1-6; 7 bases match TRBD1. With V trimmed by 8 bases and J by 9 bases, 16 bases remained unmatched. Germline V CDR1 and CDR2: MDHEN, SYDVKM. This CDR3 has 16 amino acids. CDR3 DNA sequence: TGTGCCAGCCGCCCCAGGGGGGCAGGCTTGGGTTCACCCCTCCACTTT. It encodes CASRPRGAGLGSPLHF.

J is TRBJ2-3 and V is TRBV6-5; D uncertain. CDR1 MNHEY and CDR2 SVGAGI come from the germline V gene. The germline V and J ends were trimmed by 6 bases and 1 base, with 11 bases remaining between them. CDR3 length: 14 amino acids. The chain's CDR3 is CASSPYLGTDTQYF. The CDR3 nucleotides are TGTGCCAGCAGCCCCTACCTCGGCACAGATACGCAGTATTTT.

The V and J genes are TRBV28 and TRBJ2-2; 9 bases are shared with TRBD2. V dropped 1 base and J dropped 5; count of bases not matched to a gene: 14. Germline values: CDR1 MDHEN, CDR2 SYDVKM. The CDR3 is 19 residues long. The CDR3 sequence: CASSLLGRRGGPRTGELFF. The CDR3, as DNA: TGTGCCAGCAGTTTATTAGGACGGCGGGGGGGCCCGAGGACCGGGGAGCTGTTTTTT. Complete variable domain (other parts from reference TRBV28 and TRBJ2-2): DVKVTQSSRYLVKRTGEKVFLECVQDMDHENMFWYRQDPGLGLRLIYFSYDVKMKEKGDIPEGYSVSREKKERFSLILESASTNQTSMYLCASSLLGRRGGPRTGELFFGEGSRLTVL.

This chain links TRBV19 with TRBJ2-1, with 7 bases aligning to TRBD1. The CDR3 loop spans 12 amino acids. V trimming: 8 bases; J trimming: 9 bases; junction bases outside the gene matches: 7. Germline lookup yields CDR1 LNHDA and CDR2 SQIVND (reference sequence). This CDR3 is CASRRQGGEQFF. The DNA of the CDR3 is TGTGCCAGTCGACGACAGGGTGGTGAGCAGTTCTTC.

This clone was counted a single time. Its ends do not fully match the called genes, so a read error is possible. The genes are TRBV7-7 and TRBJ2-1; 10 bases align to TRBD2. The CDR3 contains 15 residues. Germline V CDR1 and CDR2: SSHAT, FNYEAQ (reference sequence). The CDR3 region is CASSPASGRAYEQFF. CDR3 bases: TGTGCTAGCAGCCCGGCAAGCGGGAGGGCGTATGAGCAGTTCTTC.

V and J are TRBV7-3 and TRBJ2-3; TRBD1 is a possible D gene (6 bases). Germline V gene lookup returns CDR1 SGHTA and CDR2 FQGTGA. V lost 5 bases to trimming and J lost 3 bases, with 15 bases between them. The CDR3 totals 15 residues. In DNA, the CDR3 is TGTGCCAGCAGCCTCGGGTGGGGGCCAACAGATACGCAGTATTTT. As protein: CASSLGWGPTDTQYF.

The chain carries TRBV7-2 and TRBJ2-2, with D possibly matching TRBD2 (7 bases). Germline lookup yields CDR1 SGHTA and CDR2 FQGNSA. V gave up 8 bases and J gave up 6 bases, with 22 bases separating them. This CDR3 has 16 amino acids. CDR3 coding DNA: TGTGCCAGCGGCGGTTCGGGGGGCCGTGCGGCCGGGGAGCTGTTTTTT. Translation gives CASGGSGGRAAGELFF.

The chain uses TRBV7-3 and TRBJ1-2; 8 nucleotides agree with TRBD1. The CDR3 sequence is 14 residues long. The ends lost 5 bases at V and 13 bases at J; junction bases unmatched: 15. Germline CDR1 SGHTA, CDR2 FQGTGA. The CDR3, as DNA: TGTGCCAGCAGCCCCGAGGGACAGGATGCCCCTTCCACCTTC. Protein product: CASSPEGQDAPSTF.

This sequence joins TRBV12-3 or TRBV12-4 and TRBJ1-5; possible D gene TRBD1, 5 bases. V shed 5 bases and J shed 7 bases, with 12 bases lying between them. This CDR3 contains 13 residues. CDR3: CASSEGVGQPQHF. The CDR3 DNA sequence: TGTGCCAGCAGTGAAGGGGTAGGGCAGCCCCAGCATTTT.

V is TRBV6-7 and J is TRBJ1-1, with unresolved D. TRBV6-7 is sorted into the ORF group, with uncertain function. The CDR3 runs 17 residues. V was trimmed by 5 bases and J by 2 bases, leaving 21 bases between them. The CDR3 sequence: CASSPSFQNSRNTEAFF. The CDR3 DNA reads TGTGCCAGCAGTCCTTCCTTCCAGAACAGCCGAAACACTGAAGCTTTCTTT.

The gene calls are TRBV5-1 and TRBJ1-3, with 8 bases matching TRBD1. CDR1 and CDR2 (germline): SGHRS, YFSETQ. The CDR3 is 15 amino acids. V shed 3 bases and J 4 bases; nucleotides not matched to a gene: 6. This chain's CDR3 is CASSYGQGRGNTIYF. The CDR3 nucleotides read TGCGCCAGCAGCTACGGACAGGGTAGGGGAAACACCATATATTTT.

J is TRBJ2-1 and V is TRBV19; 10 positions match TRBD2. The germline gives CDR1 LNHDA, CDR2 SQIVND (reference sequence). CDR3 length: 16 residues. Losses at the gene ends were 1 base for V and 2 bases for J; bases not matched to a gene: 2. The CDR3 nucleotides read TGTGCCAGTAGTATAGGAGCGGGGGGGCCCTACAATGAGCAGTTCTTC. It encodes CASSIGAGGPYNEQFF.

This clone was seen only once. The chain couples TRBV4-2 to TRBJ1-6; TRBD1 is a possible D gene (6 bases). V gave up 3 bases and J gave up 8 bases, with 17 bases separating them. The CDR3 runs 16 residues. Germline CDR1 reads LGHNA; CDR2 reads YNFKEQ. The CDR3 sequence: CASSHHGGRVDSPLHF. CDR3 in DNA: TGTGCCAGCAGCCATCATGGGGGCAGGGTTGATTCACCCCTCCACTTT.

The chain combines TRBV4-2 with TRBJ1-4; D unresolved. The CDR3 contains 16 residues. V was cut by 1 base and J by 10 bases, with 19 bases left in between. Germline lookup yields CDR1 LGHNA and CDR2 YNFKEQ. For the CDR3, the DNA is TGTGCCAGCAGCCAAGGGAGGGCCGGTGGGTTGGGAAAACTGTTTTTT. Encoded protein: CASSQGRAGGLGKLFF.

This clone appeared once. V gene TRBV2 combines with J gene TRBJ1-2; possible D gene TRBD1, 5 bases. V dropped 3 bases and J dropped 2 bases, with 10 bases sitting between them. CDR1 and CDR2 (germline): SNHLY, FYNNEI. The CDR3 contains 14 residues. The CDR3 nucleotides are TGTGCCAGCAGTGACAGGGCCCGCAACTATGGCTACACCTTC. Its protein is CASSDRARNYGYTF.

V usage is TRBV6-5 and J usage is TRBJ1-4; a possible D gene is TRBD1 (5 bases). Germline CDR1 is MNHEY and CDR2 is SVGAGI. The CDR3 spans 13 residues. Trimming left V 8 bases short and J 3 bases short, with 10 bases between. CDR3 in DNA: TGTGCCAGCGCCGGAGGGGCTAATGAAAAACTGTTTTTT. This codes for CASAGGANEKLFF.

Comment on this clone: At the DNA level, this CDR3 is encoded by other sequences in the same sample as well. CDR3 residues: CASSLTGNQPQHF. CDR3 nucleotide sequence: TGTGCCAGCAGTTTAACAGGGAATCAGCCCCAGCATTTT. The rearrangement uses TRBV12-3 or TRBV12-4 and TRBJ1-5, with D perhaps matching TRBD1 (6 bases). Trimming stripped 2 bases from V and 4 bases from J, with 6 bases between. This CDR3 comprises 13 residues.

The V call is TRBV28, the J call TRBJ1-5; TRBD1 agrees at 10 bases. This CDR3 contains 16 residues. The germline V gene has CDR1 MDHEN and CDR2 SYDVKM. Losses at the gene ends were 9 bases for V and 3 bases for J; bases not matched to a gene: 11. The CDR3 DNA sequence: TGTGCCAGTCAAGACTTTGGACAGGGGGACAATCAGCCCCAGCATTTT. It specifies CASQDFGQGDNQPQHF.

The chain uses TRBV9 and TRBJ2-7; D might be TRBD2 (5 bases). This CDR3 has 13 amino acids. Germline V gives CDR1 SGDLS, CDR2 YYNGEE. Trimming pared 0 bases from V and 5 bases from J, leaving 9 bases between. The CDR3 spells CASSVGGIDEQYF. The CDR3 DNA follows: TGTGCCAGCAGCGTAGGAGGGATTGACGAGCAGTACTTC.

The CDR3 bases are TGTGCCTGGAGTGTACGAGGGGATACGCAGTATTTT. Encoded protein: CAWSVRGDTQYF. This chain links TRBV30 with TRBJ2-3; maybe TRBD2 (5 bases). The CDR3 runs 12 residues. The germline V gene encodes CDR1 GTSNPN and CDR2 SVGIG (reference sequence). The V end lost 0 bases, the J end lost 6 bases, and 7 bases lay between the germline ends.

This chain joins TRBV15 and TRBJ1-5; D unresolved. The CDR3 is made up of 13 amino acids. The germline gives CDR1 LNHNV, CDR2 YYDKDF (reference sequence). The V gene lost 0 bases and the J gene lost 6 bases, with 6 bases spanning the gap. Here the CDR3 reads CATSRDLVQPQHF. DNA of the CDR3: TGTGCCACCAGCAGAGATCTAGTTCAGCCCCAGCATTTT.

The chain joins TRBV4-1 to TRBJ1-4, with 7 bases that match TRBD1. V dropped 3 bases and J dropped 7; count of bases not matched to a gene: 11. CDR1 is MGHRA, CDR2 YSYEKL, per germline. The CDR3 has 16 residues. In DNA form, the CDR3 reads TGCGCCAGCAGCCAGGTAACAGGGGTGGCAGGTGAAAAACTGTTTTTT. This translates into CASSQVTGVAGEKLFF.

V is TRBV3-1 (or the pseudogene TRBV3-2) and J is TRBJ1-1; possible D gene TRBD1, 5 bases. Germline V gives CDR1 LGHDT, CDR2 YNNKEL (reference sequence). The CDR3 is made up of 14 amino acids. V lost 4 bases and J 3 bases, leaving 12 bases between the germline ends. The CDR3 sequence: CASSLAGGDTEAFF. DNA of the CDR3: TGTGCCAGCAGCCTCGCTGGGGGGGACACTGAAGCTTTCTTT.

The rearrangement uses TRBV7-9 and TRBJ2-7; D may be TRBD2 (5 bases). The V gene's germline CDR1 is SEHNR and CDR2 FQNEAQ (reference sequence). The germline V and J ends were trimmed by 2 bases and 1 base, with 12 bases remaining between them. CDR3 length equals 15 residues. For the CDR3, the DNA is TGTGCCAGCAGCTTATCGACCGGACTGTCCTACGAGCAGTACTTC. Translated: CASSLSTGLSYEQYF.